This TCR beta chain was identified during a study of blood T cell repertoires in COVID-19. Study-wide background: Italy, Spain and the United States were the sources of the convalescent and acute COVID-19 samples. T cells, B-cell-depleted T cells, or PBMCs supplied cDNA or gDNA.

The CDR3 is 13 amino acids. The V and J ends lost 5 bases and 1 base respectively, with 8 bases between them. CDR1 and CDR2 (germline): LNHDA, SQIVND (reference sequence). Per the original data handling: Reference gene primer amplification gave nucleated cell count estimates. Sequencing was performed with immunoSEQ multiplex PCR; in TCRdb, only in-frame clones are kept and a portion is missing. V and J calls and clone size come straight from that table; D and trimming were deduced from the DNA. The table lists 380,000 or so clones, 89% of them singletons, with 1.2% in the top ten. By its share, this clone is large (0.1 to 1%). The sample holds other DNA sequences that translate to the same CDR3.

Source material: peripheral blood. This TCR derives from a man aged 35 to 55 with acute or convalescent COVID-19. The V gene is TRBV19, the J gene TRBJ1-2; perhaps TRBD1 as D (6 bases). Here the CDR3 reads CASSPQGNYGYTF. The CDR3, as DNA: TGTGCCAGTAGTCCACAGGGTAACTATGGCTACACCTTC.